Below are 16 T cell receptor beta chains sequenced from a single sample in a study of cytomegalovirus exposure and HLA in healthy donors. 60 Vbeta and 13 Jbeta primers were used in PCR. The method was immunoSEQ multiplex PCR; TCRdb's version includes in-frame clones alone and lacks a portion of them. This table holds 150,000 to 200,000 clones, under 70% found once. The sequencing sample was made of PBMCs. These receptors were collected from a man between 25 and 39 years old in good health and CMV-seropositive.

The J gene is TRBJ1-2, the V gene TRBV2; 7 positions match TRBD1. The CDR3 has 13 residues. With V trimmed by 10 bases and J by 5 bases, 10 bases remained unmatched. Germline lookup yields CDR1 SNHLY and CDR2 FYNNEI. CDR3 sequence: CATHRQGPYGYTF. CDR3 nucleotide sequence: TGTGCCACGCATAGACAGGGACCATATGGCTACACCTTC.

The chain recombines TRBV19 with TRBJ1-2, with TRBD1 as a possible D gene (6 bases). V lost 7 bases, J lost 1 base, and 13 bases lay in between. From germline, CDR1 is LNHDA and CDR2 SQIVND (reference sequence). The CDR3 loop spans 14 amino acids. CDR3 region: CASTLQGVNYGYTF. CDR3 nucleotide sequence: TGTGCCAGTACCCTACAGGGAGTTAACTATGGCTACACCTTC.

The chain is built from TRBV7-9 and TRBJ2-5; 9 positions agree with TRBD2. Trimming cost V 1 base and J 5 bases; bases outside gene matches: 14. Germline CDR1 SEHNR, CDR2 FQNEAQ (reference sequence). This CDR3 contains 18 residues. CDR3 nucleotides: TGTGCCAGCAGCTTAGTTATCGCGAGCGGGAGGACTGTGGAGACCCAGTACTTC. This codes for CASSLVIASGRTVETQYF.

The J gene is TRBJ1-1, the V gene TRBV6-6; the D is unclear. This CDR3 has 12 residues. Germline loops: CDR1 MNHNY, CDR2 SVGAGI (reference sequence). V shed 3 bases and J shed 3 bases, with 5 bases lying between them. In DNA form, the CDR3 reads TGTGCCAGCAGTTATAGCGACACTGAAGCTTTCTTT. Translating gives CASSYSDTEAFF.

CDR3 region: CASSFNYEQYF. DNA of the CDR3: TGTGCCAGCAGTTTCAACTACGAGCAGTACTTC. The J gene is TRBJ2-7, the V gene TRBV28, with D hard to call. From germline, CDR1 is MDHEN and CDR2 SYDVKM. This CDR3 comprises 11 residues. V was trimmed by 3 bases and J by 3 bases, leaving 3 bases between them.

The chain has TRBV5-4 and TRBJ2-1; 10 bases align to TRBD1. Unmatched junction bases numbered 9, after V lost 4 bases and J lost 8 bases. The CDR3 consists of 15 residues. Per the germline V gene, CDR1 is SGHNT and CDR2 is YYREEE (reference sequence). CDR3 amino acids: CASSPRQGAEYEQFF. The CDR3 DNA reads TGTGCCAGCAGCCCCCGACAGGGGGCAGAGTATGAGCAGTTCTTC.

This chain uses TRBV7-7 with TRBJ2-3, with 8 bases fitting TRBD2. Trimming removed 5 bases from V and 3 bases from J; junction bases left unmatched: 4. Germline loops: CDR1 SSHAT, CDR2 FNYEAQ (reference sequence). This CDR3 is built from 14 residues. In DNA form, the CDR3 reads TGTGCCAGCAGCCCCACTAGCGGAACAGATACGCAGTATTTT. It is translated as CASSPTSGTDTQYF. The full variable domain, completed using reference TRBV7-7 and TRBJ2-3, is GAGVSQSPRYKVTKRGQDVTLRCDPISSHATLYWYQQALGQGPEFLTYFNYEAQPDKSGLPSDRFSAERPEGSISTLTIQRTEQRDSAMYRCASSPTSGTDTQYFGPGTRLTVL.

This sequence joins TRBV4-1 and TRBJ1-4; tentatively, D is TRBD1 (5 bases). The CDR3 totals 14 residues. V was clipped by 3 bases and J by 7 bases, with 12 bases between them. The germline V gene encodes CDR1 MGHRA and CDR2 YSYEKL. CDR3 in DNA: TGCGCCAGCAGCCAGCCGCTGGGGCTTGAAAAACTGTTTTTT. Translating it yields CASSQPLGLEKLFF.

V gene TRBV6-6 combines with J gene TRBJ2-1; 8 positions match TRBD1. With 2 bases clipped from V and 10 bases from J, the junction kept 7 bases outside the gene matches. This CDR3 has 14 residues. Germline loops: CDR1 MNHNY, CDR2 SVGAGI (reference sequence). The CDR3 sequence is CASSYQGTGGEQFF. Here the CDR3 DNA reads TGTGCCAGCAGTTACCAAGGGACAGGCGGGGAGCAGTTCTTC.

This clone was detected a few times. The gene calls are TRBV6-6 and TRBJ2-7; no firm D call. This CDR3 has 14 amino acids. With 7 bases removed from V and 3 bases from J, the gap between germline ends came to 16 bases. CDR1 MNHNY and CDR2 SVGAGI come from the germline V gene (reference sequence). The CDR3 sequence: CASTAYGPLYEQYF. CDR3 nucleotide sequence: TGTGCCAGCACCGCTTATGGGCCTCTCTACGAGCAGTACTTC.

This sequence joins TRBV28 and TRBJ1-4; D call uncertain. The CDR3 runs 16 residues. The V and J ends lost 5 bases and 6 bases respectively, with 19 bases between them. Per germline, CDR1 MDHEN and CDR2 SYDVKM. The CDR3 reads CASSPAERKSYEKLFF. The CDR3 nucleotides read TGTGCCAGCAGTCCCGCGGAACGGAAGTCTTATGAAAAACTGTTTTTT.

The DNA for the CDR3 is TGCGCCAGCAGAAGACAGTCTGACACTGAAGCTTTCTTT. Protein sequence: CASRRQSDTEAFF. The genes are TRBV10-1 and TRBJ1-1; weak D call: TRBD1 (5 bases). Trimming cost V 6 bases and J 3 bases, with 11 bases left between them. Per germline, CDR1 WNHNN and CDR2 SYGVQD (reference sequence). This CDR3 region has 13 residues.

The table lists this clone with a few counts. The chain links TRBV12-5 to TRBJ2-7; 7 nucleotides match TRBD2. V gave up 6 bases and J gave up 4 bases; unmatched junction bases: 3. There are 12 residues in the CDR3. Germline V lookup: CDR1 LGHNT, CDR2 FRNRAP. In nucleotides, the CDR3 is TGTGCTAGTGGGGGGAGGGAATACGAGCAGTACTTC. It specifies CASGGREYEQYF. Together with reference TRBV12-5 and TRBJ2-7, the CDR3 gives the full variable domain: DARVTQTPRHKVTEMGQEVTMRCQPILGHNTVFWYRQTMMQGLELLAYFRNRAPLDDSGMPKDRFSAEMPDATLATLKIQPSEPRDSAVYFCASGGREYEQYFGPGTRLTVT.

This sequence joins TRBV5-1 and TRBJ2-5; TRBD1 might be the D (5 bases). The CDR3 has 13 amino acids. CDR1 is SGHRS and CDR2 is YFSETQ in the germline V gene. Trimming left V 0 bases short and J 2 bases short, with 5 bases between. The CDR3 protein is CASSLGQQETQYF. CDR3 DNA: TGCGCCAGCAGCTTGGGACAGCAAGAGACCCAGTACTTC.

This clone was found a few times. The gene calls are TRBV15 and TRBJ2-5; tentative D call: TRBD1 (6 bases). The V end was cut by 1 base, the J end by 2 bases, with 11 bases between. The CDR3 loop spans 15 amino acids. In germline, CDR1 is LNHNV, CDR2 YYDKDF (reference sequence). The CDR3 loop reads CATSRARGRQETQYF. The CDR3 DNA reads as TGTGCCACCAGCAGAGCCAGGGGTCGGCAAGAGACCCAGTACTTC.

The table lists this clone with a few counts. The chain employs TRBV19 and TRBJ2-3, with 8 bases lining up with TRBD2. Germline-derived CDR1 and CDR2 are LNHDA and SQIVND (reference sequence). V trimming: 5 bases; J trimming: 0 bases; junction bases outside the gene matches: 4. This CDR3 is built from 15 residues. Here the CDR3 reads CASSSLAGSTDTQYF. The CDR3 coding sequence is TGTGCCAGTAGTTCTTTAGCGGGAAGCACAGATACGCAGTATTTT.